This TCR beta chain was captured in a study of shared clonotypes between healthy human individuals. Regarding the study as a whole: Naive subsets tended to show greater estimated richness than memory subsets. Sharing across several donors was seen in 4% to 5% of naive CD4 clonotypes. Represented diversity, genetic and exposure-history alike, was limited by few donors.

This CDR3 spans 15 amino acids. V lost 7 bases and J 0 bases, leaving 16 bases between the germline ends. Germline CDR1 MNHNS, CDR2 SASEGT. Worth noting for this clone: Its antigen remains unidentified.

Sequencing was performed with immunoSEQ multiplex PCR; in TCRdb, only in-frame clones are kept and a portion is missing. Among about 680,000 clones listed, 60% to 75% were seen once. The chain carries TRBV6-1 and TRBJ2-7; no reliable D call. This receptor was identified in a woman under 40 in good health. Sequencing was done on a sample of memory CD4+ T cells sorted from blood. This sample's subset: CD45RA-negative fraction. CDR3 coding DNA: TGTGCCAGCAAAGGGTTCGGACGGGTCTCCTACGAGCAGTACTTC. As protein: CASKGFGRVSYEQYF.